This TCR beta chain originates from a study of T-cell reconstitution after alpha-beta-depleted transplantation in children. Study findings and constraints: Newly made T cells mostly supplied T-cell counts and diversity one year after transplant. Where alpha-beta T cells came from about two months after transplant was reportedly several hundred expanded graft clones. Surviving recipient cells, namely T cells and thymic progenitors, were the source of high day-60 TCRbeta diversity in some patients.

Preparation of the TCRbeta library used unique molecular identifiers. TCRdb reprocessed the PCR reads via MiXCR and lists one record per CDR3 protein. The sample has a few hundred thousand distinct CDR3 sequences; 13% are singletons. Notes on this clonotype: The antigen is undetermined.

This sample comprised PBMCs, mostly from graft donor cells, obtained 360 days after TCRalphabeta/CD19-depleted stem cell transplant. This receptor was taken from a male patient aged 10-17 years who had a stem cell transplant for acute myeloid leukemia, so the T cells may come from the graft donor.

CDR3 sequence reads: CVAASYNEQFF. The CDR3 DNA sequence: TGTGTGGCGGCCTCCTACAATGAGCAGTTCTTC. The rearrangement joins TRBV7-2 to TRBJ2-1; D call uncertain. The CDR3 runs to 11 residues. Germline V gene data show CDR1 as SGHTA and CDR2 as FQGNSA.